Listed below are T cell receptor beta chains from one sample, sequenced in a study of regulatory T cells in long-lasting Graves disease. In TCRdb, the multiplex PCR reads were re-called with MiXCR into one record per CDR3 protein. The profile covers 560,000 or so distinct CDR3 sequences, with about 15% appearing a single time and 9.5% to 15% taken by the ten largest. These data also formed part of another study, on T cells in Graves' hyperthyroidism and ophthalmopathy.

Sequenced material: peripheral blood mononuclear cells (PBMCs), taken at new diagnosis, from a patient treated with antithyroid drugs. The receptors originated from a man aged 18-30 years with Graves disease. Both conserved end residues are part of each CDR3. A D gene is named only where the DNA matches it firmly. The size entry is marked missing in some rows and otherwise reads once, few, many or a size class.

v_call,clone_size,j_call,d_call,cdr3_nt,cdr3_aa
TRBV5-1,many,TRBJ2-7,NA,TGCGCCAGCAGCCGGGATGTCGACGAGCAGTACTTC,CASSRDVDEQYF
TRBV19,NA,TRBJ1-1,NA,TGTGCCAGTAGTGCAGGACAGAGCCTTTGGGCTTTCTTT,CASSAGQSLWAFF
TRBV2,many,TRBJ2-3,NA,TGTGCCAGCAGTGAGAGGCGGGATACGCAGTATTTT,CASSERRDTQYF
TRBV5-1,few,TRBJ2-5,TRBD2,TGCGCCAGCAGCTTGGGCTCTAGCGGCGCACAAGAGACCCAGTACTTC,CASSLGSSGAQETQYF
TRBV7-3,many,TRBJ2-3,TRBD2,TGTGCCAGCAGCCAAGCACGCGGGAGCGCAGATACGCAGTATTTT,CASSQARGSADTQYF
TRBV29-1,NA,TRBJ2-7,NA,TGCAGCGTTCCTCAACAGGGATCCTACGAGCAGTACTTC,CSVPQQGSYEQYF
TRBV7-9,few,TRBJ1-2,TRBD1,TGTGCCAGCAGCTTAGTTTCAGGGGGCGCCGTCTATGGCTACACCTTC,CASSLVSGGAVYGYTF
TRBV12-3/TRBV12-4,many,TRBJ1-3,TRBD1,TGTGCCAGCAGTTTTGAGGGGGCGGCTGGAAACACCATATATTTT,CASSFEGAAGNTIYF
TRBV25-1,few,TRBJ1-4,NA,TGTGCATCCTCTTCAGGGGTTAGGCCAACTAATGAAAAACTGTTTTTT,CASSSGVRPTNEKLFF
TRBV24-1,few,TRBJ2-2,NA,TGTGCCACCAGTGATTTGGGACTGAACACCGGGGAGCTGTTTTTT,CATSDLGLNTGELFF
TRBV30,many,TRBJ1-5,NA,TGTGCCTGGAGGACCTCGGGTAGCAATCAGCCCCAGCATTTT,CAWRTSGSNQPQHF
TRBV4-2,NA,TRBJ1-2,TRBD1,TGTGCCAGCAGCCTGTACCAACAGGGGGCAAACTATGGCTACACCTTC,CASSLYQQGANYGYTF
TRBV5-1,few,TRBJ1-1,NA,TGCGCCAGCAGCTCCATCAGCGCTCGAGAAGCTTTCTTT,CASSSISAREAFF
TRBV28,many,TRBJ2-1,NA,TGTGCCAGCAGTTCTCCCTCGGCGGGAAGCTCCTACAATGAGCAGTTCTTC,CASSSPSAGSSYNEQFF
TRBV7-9,many,TRBJ2-7,NA,TGTGCCAGCAGCTCAAGGCACTCGGACAGCCTCCCATTCTACGAGCAGTACTTC,CASSSRHSDSLPFYEQYF
TRBV6-1,few,TRBJ2-2,TRBD1,TGTGCCAGCAGTGAAGGGTCTGGTACAGGGGTAACCGGGGAGCTGTTTTTT,CASSEGSGTGVTGELFF
TRBV5-1,NA,TRBJ1-3,NA,TGCGCCAGCAGCTTGACCCTAATCGACTCTGGAAACACCATATATTTT,CASSLTLIDSGNTIYF
TRBV4-1,few,TRBJ2-3,NA,TGCGCCAGCAGCCAACCCTTGGCTATCCCTAGCACAGATACGCAGTATTTT,CASSQPLAIPSTDTQYF
TRBV5-1,many,TRBJ2-2,NA,TGCGCCAGCAGCTTGGGAGTTACGGCGAGCGGGGAGCTGTTTTTT,CASSLGVTASGELFF
TRBV11-2,once,TRBJ1-2,NA,TGTGCCGGCGGTTTTAACTATGGCTACACCTTC,CAGGFNYGYTF
TRBV12-3/TRBV12-4,many,TRBJ2-7,NA,TGTGCCAGCAGCCCTTTTGGGCAGGGGGGATACGAGCAGTACTTC,CASSPFGQGGYEQYF
TRBV28,few,TRBJ2-7,NA,TGTGCCAGCAGTCCCACCCGGGACTTCAATCACTACGAGCAGTACTTC,CASSPTRDFNHYEQYF
TRBV10-3,many,TRBJ1-3,TRBD1,TGTGCCATCAGTGAAGGGGGACAGTTCCTCTCTGGAAACACCATATATTTT,CAISEGGQFLSGNTIYF
TRBV6-2/TRBV6-3,few,TRBJ2-3,TRBD1,TGTGCCAGCAGTGAACGGACAGGGGGCTGGGATACGCAGTATTTT,CASSERTGGWDTQYF
TRBV19,once,TRBJ2-1,NA,TGTGCCAGTAGTCCCACCCAGGCCTACAATGAGCAGTTCTTC,CASSPTQAYNEQFF
TRBV20-1,NA,TRBJ2-4,NA,TGCAGTGCTAACGCGGGGTCAGAAGCCAAAAACATTCAGTACTTC,CSANAGSEAKNIQYF
TRBV12-3/TRBV12-4,many,TRBJ1-5,NA,TGTGCCAGCAGTTCCCGACGGAGCAATCAGCCCCAGCATTTT,CASSSRRSNQPQHF
TRBV20-1,NA,TRBJ1-1,TRBD1,TGCAGTGCTAGACCTCTTCCAGGGGGTTTGAACACTGAAGCTTTCTTT,CSARPLPGGLNTEAFF
TRBV20-1,many,TRBJ2-5,TRBD2,TGCAGTGCTCCTAAGGGACTACCAGAAGAGACCCAGTACTTC,CSAPKGLPEETQYF
TRBV6-2/TRBV6-3,few,TRBJ1-5,NA,TGTGCCAGCAGTCCCAGGGAGCAGCCCCAGCATTTT,CASSPREQPQHF
TRBV5-1,few,TRBJ1-6,NA,TGCGCCAGCAGCCCCGGGGCGAACAGCGGGAATTCACCCCTCCACTTT,CASSPGANSGNSPLHF
TRBV27,few,TRBJ1-5,TRBD1,TGTGCCAGCAGTTTATCCCCCCCTCCCGCAGGGGGGGGACAGCCCCAGCATTTT,CASSLSPPPAGGGQPQHF
TRBV7-3,NA,TRBJ2-2,NA,TGTGCCAGCAGCTCGTCGACGGCCGGGGAGCTGTTTTTT,CASSSSTAGELFF
TRBV20-1,NA,TRBJ2-5,NA,TGCAGCTGCCCCCTGGACCCTAGCCGGGAGACCCAGTACTTC,CSCPLDPSRETQYF
TRBV28,few,TRBJ1-2,NA,TGTGCCAGCAGCCCCGCTGGGTTATCGCCTGATGGCTACACCTTC,CASSPAGLSPDGYTF
TRBV12-3/TRBV12-4,NA,TRBJ2-4,NA,TGTGCCAGCAGTTTAAGAGGGTCCGTGTACTTC,CASSLRGSVYF